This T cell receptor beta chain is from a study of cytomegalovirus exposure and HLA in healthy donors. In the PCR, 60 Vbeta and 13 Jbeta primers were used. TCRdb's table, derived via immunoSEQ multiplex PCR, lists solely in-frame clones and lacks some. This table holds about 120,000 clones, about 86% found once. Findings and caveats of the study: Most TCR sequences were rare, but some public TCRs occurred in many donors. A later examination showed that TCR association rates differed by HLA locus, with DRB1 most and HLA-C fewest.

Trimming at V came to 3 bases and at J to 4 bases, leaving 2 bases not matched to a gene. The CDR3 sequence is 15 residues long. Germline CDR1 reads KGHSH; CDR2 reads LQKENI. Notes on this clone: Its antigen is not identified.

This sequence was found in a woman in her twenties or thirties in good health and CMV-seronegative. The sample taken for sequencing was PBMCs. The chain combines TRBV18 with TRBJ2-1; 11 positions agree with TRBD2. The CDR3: CASSPGTSGYNEQFF. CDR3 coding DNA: TGTGCCAGCTCACCCGGGACTAGCGGTTACAATGAGCAGTTCTTC.